The following is a T cell receptor beta chain sequence with its context. This sample is part of a study of blood T cell repertoires in COVID-19. As for the study in general: Acute and convalescent COVID-19 samples came from the United States, Italy and Spain. Nucleic acid was either cDNA or gDNA, and it came from T cells, B-cell-depleted T cells, or PBMCs.

Followed over time, Seattle patients had been enrolled while infection was active. Authors' methods: Estimated nucleated cell counts came from reference gene primer amplification. Some clones are missing from TCRdb's copy, which holds only in-frame ones; the method was immunoSEQ multiplex PCR. Clone size and V and J calls were adopted from that table, with D and trimming inferred from the DNA. The table shows some 290,000 clones, with roughly 86% occurring only once. Trimming stripped 5 bases from V and 0 bases from J, with 14 bases between. Germline V gene lookup returns CDR1 SGHAT and CDR2 FQNNGV. The CDR3 is made up of 17 amino acids.

Sequenced input: peripheral blood. The chain recombines TRBV11-2 with TRBJ2-6; D unresolved. This sequence originates from a woman aged 30 to 39 with COVID-19, enrolled during active disease. DNA for the CDR3: TGTGCCAGCAGCGAGCCGGGTCGTCGCTCTGGGGCCAACGTCCTGACTTTC. The encoded protein is CASSEPGRRSGANVLTF.